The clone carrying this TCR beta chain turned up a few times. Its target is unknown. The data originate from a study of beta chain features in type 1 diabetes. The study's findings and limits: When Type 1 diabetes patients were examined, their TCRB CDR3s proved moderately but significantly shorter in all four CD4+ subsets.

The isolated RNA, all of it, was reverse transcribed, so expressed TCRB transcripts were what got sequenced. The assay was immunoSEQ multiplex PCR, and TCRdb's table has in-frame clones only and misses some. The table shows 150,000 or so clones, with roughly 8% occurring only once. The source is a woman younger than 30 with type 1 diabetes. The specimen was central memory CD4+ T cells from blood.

CDR3 DNA: TGTGCCAGCAGCCACTCGAGGGGGAAGAGCAATCAGCCCCAGCATTTT. It is translated as CASSHSRGKSNQPQHF. The chain is built from TRBV9 and TRBJ1-5; perhaps TRBD1 as D (6 bases). Trimming removed 4 bases at V and 1 base at J, with 15 bases between. The CDR3 totals 16 residues. Germline assignment: CDR1 SGDLS and CDR2 YYNGEE.